This paragraph covers one T cell receptor beta chain sequence. CDR3 length: 15 residues. The trim removed 7 bases at V and 5 bases at J, leaving 7 bases unmatched. CDR1 and CDR2 from the germline V gene are LNHDA and SQIVND (reference sequence). The record originates from a study of T cell changes during pregnancy in multiple sclerosis. Assay: immunoSEQ multiplex PCR; the TCRdb copy retains only in-frame clones and omits some. The sample has some 70,000 clones, 90% seen once. This receptor was obtained from a female donor with multiple sclerosis, enrolled in a pregnancy study. V usage is TRBV19 and J usage is TRBJ1-4, with 10 bases fitting TRBD1. The source material was peripheral blood, sampled in the third trimester of pregnancy. CDR3 sequence: CASNPLGQGNEKLFF. DNA for the CDR3: TGTGCCAGTAATCCCCTGGGACAGGGGAATGAAAAACTGTTTTTT. Full variable domain (missing parts from reference TRBV19 and TRBJ1-4): DGGITQSPKYLFRKEGQNVTLSCEQNLNHDAMYWYRQDPGQGLRLIYYSQIVNDFQKGDIAEGYSVSREKKESFPLTVTSAQKNPTAFYLCASNPLGQGNEKLFFGSGTQLSVL.